Below, one T cell receptor (beta chain) is given with its context. Methods used by the authors: Nucleated cell counts were estimated from reference gene primer amplification. Generated by immunoSEQ multiplex PCR, the TCRdb table keeps only in-frame clones and is missing some. D and trimming were read from the DNA, whereas the V and J calls and clone size are those reported in that table. The table lists under 95,000 clones, about 70% of them singletons. The data are from a study of blood T cell repertoires in COVID-19. Turning to the study itself: Some COVID-19 samples were acute and others convalescent; all came from the United States, Italy and Spain. In each case, the material was cDNA or gDNA derived from T cells, B-cell-depleted T cells, or PBMCs.

The source of this sequence is a man in his fifties with active or convalescent COVID-19. The specimen sequenced was peripheral blood.

The CDR3 DNA sequence: TGTGCCAGTACCCTAGACAGGGCAGGACAGCCCCAGCATTTT. As protein: CASTLDRAGQPQHF. The genes are TRBV19 and TRBJ1-5; TRBD1 aligns across 7 bases. The CDR3 spans 14 residues. Germline V gene data show CDR1 as LNHDA and CDR2 as SQIVND (reference sequence). V trimming: 7 bases; J trimming: 7 bases; junction bases outside the gene matches: 10.